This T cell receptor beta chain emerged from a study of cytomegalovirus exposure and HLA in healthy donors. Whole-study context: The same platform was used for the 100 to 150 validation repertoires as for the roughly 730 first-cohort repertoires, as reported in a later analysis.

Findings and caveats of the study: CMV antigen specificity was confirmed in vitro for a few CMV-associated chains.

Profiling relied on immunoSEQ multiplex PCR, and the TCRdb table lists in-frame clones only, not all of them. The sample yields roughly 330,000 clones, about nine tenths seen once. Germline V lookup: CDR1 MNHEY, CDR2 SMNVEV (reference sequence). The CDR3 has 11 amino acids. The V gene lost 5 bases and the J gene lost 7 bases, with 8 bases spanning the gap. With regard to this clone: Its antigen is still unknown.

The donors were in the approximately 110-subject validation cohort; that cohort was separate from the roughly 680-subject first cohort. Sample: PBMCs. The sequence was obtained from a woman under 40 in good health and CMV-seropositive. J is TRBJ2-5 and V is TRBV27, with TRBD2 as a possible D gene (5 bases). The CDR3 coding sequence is TGTGCCAGCAGTAGACGGGGGACCCAGTACTTC. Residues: CASSRRGTQYF.